This note documents a single TCR beta chain sequence. This record comes from a study of blood T cell repertoires in COVID-19. Study overall: COVID-19 samples collected from the United States, Italy and Spain covered acute and convalescent phases. PBMCs, B-cell-depleted T cells, or T cells were the source of the cDNA or gDNA that made up the material.

Per the original methods: Researchers report that nucleated cell counts were estimated from reference gene primer amplification. Clones were sequenced by immunoSEQ multiplex PCR, and TCRdb holds only the in-frame ones, with some missing. V, J and clone size are taken as reported in that table, and D and trimming were inferred from the DNA itself. Among under 250,000 clones listed, over 90% were seen once. Material for sequencing was peripheral blood. This TCR was sampled from a man aged 25-45 years with COVID-19, enrolled during active disease.

The DNA for the CDR3 is TGTGCCAGCAGCTTAGCTCTAGCGGGGGGGTACAATGAGCAGTTCTTC. The encoded protein is CASSLALAGGYNEQFF. The genes are TRBV7-2 and TRBJ2-1, with 12 bases fitting TRBD2. CDR3 size: 16 residues. The germline V gene encodes CDR1 SGHTA and CDR2 FQGNSA. V lost 0 bases, J lost 4 bases, and 1 base stayed unmatched.